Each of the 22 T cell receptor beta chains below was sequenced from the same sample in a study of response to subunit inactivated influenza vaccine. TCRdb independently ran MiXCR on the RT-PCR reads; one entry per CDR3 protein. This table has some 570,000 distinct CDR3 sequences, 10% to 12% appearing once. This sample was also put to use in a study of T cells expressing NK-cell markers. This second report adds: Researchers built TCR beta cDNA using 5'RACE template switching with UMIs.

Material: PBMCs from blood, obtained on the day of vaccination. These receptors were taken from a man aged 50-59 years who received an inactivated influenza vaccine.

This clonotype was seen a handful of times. CDR3 protein: CSVDGGITDTQYF. The CDR3 DNA is TGCAGCGTTGACGGCGGGATCACAGATACGCAGTATTTT. The chain uses TRBV29-1 and TRBJ2-3; possibly TRBD2 for D (6 bases). This CDR3 comprises 13 residues. Germline CDR1 SQVTM, CDR2 ANQGSEA. Trimming took 3 bases from V and 2 from J, leaving 9 bases between them.

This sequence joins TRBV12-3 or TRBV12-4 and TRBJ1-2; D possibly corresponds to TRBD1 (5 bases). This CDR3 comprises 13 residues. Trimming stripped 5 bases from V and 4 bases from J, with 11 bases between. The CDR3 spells CASSRGLSYGYTF. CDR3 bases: TGTGCCAGCAGTAGGGGTCTCAGCTATGGCTACACCTTC.

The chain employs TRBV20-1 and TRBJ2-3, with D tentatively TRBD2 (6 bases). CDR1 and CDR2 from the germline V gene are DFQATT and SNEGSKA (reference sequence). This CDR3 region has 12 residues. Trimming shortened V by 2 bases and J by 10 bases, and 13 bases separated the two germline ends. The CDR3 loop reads CSARLRLGAQYF. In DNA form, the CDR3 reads TGCAGTGCTAGACTACGACTAGGGGCGCAGTATTTT.

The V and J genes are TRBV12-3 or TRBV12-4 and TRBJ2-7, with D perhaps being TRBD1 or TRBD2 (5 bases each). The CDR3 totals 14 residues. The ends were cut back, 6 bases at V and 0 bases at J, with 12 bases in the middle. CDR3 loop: CASSRGPTSYEQYF. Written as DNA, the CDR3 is TGTGCCAGCAGCCGGGGACCGACCTCCTACGAGCAGTACTTC.

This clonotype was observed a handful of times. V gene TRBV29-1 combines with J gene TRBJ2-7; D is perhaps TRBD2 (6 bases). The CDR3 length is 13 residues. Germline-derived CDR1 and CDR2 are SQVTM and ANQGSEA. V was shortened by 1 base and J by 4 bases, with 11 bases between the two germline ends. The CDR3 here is CSVEVGGEYEQYF. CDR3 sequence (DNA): TGCAGCGTTGAAGTTGGCGGGGAGTACGAGCAGTACTTC.

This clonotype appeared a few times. The CDR3 DNA sequence: TGTGCCAGCAGTCACCAACAAGGGGATAATCAGCCCCAGCATTTT. Amino acids: CASSHQQGDNQPQHF. The V call is TRBV6-5, the J call TRBJ1-5; a weak D match, TRBD1 (5 bases). V lost 5 bases and J lost 4, with 15 bases in between. Germline V gives CDR1 MNHEY, CDR2 SVGAGI. This CDR3 comprises 15 residues.

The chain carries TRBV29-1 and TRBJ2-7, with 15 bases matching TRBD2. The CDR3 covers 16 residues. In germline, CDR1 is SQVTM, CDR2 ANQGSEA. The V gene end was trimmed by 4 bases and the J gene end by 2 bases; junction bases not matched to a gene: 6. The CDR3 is CSVGGLAGGPTYEQYF. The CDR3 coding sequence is TGCAGCGTTGGCGGACTAGCGGGAGGGCCGACCTACGAGCAGTACTTC.

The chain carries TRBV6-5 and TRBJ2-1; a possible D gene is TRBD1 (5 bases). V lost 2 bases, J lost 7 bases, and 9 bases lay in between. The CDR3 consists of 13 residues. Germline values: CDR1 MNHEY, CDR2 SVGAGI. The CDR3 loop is CASSYGAANEQFF. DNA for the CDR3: TGTGCCAGCAGTTACGGGGCGGCGAATGAGCAGTTCTTC.

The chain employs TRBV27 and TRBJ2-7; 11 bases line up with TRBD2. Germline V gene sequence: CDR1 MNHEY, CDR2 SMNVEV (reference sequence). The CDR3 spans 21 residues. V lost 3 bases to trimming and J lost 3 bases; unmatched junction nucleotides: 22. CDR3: CASSFRPRPGLAASGGYEQYF. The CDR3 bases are TGTGCCAGCAGTTTTAGGCCCCGGCCGGGACTAGCGGCGTCGGGGGGCTACGAGCAGTACTTC.

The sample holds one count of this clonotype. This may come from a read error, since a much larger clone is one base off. CDR3 in DNA: TGTGCCAGCAGCGCGAGTAGCAGGGGCTACAATGAGCAGTTCTTC. Amino acids: CASSASSRGYNEQFF. V usage is TRBV7-8 and J usage is TRBJ2-1, with D possibly being TRBD1 (6 bases). The CDR3 runs 15 residues. With 5 bases removed from V and 3 bases from J, the gap between germline ends came to 14 bases. Germline values: CDR1 SGHVS, CDR2 FQNEAQ.

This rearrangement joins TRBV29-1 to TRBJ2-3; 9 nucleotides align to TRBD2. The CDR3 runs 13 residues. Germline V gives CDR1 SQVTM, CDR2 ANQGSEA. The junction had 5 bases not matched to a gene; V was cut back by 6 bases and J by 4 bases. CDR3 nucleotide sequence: TGCAGCGTCGGGACTAGCTCGGCAGATACGCAGTATTTT. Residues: CSVGTSSADTQYF.

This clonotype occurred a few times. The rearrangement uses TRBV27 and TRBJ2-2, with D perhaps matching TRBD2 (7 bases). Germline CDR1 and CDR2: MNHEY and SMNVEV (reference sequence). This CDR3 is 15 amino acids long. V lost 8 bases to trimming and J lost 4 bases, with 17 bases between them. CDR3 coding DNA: TGTGCCAGCGGCGGTGGGGGGGCTGGCACCGGGGAGCTGTTTTTT. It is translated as CASGGGGAGTGELFF.

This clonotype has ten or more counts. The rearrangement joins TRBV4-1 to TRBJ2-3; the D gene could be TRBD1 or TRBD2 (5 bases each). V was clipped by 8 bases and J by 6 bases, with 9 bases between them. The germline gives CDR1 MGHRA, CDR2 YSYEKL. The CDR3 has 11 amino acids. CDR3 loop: CASRWGDTQYF. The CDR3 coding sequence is TGCGCCAGCCGATGGGGGGATACGCAGTATTTT.

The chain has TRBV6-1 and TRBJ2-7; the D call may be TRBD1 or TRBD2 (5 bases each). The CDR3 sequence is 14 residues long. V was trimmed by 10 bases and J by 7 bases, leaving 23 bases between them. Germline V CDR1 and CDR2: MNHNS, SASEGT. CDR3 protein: CATSKRDRPREQYF. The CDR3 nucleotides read TGTGCCACCTCAAAACGGGACCGCCCTAGAGAGCAGTACTTC.

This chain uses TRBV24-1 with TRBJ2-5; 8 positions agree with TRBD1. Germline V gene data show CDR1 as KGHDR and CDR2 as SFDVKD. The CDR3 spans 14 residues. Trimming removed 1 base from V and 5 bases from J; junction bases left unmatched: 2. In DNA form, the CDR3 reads TGTGCCACCAGTGATTTCCGACAGGGGGAGACCCAGTACTTC. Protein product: CATSDFRQGETQYF.

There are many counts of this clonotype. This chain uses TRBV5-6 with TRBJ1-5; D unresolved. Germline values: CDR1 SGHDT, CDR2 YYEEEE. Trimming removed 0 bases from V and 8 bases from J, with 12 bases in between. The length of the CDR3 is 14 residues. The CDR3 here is CASSLAIGLEPQHF. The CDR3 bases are TGTGCCAGCAGCTTGGCTATCGGGTTGGAGCCCCAGCATTTT.

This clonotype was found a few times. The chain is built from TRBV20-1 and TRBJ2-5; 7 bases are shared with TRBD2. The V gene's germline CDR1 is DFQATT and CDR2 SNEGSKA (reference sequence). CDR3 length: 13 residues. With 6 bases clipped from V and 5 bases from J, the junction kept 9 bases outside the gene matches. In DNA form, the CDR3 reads TGCAGTGCGCACGGGGGGAGGTTGGAGACCCAGTACTTC. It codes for CSAHGGRLETQYF.

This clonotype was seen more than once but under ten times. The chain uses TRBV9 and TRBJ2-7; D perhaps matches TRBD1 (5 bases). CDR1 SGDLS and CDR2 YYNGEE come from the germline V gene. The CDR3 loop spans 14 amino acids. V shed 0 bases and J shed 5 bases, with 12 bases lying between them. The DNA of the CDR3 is TGTGCCAGCAGCGTAGCGGCAGGGCTCCACGAGCAGTACTTC. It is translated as CASSVAAGLHEQYF.

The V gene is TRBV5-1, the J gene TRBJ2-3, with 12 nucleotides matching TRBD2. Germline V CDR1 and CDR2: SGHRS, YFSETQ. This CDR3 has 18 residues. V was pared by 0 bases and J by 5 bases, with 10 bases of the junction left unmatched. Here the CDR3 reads CASSLVVLAGGPIDTQYF. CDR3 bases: TGCGCCAGCAGCTTGGTGGTTCTAGCGGGAGGGCCTATAGATACGCAGTATTTT.

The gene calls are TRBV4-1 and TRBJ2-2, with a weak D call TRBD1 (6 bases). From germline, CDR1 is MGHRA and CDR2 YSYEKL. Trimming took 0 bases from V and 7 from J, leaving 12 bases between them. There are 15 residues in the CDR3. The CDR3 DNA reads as TGCGCCAGCAGCCAAGAGTACAGGGTGGGCGGGGAGCTGTTTTTT. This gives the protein CASSQEYRVGGELFF.

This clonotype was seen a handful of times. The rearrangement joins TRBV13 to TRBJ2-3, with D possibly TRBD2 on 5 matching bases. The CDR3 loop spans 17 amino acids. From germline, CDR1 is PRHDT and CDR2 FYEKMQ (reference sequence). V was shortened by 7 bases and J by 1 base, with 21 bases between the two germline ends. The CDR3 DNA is TGTGCCAGCATCAACTCGCTGGAGGCCATACGCACAGATACGCAGTATTTT. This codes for CASINSLEAIRTDTQYF.

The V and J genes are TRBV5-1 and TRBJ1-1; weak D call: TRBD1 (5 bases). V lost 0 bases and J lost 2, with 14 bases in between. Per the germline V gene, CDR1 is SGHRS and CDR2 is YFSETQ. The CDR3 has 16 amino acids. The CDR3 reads CASSLALGRGNTEAFF. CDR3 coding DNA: TGCGCCAGCAGCTTGGCCCTCGGAAGGGGCAACACTGAAGCTTTCTTT. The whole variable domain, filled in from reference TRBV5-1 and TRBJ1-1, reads KAGVTQTPRYLIKTRGQQVTLSCSPISGHRSVSWYQQTPGQGLQFLFEYFSETQRNKGNFPGRFSGRQFSNSRSEMNVSTLELGDSALYLCASSLALGRGNTEAFFGQGTRLTVV.